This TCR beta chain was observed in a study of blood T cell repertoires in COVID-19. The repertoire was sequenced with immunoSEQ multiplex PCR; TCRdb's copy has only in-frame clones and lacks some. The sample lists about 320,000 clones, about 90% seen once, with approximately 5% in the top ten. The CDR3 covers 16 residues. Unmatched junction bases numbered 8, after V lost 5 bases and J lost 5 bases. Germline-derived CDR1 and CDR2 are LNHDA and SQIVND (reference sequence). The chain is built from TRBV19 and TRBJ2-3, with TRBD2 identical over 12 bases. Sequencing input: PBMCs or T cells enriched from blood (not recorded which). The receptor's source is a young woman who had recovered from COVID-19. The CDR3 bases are TGTGCCAGTAGTCCACGACTAGCGGGGGTGGGAGATACGCAGTATTTT. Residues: CASSPRLAGVGDTQYF.